This TCR beta chain stems from a study of monozygotic twins with inflammatory bowel disease. Donors each contributed one blood sample measuring under 3 ml. With respect to this clonotype: Its cognate antigen is unknown.

Researchers used template switching to add UMIs featuring a 6-nucleotide sample barcode. TCRdb re-called the 5' RACE reads and gives one entry per CDR3 protein, without DNA. The table gives 440,000 or so distinct CDR3 sequences; the top ten clones make up more than 2% of it. Findings of the study overall: Discrimination among different T cell subtypes was not achievable.

From germline, CDR1 is DFQATT and CDR2 SNEGSKA (reference sequence). The CDR3 has 14 residues. The rearrangement joins TRBV20-1 to TRBJ2-7; TCRdb selects TRBD1, and the lack of DNA leaves this call unchecked. Sequencing used blood. This clonotype was sampled from a human donor with ulcerative colitis or Crohn's disease, or a healthy co-twin of an affected twin (not recorded which). This CDR3 is CSATSGTGGREQYF.